Each of the 4 T cell receptor beta chains below was sequenced from the same sample in a study of blood T cell repertoires in COVID-19. Profiled with immunoSEQ multiplex PCR; TCRdb holds only in-frame clones, not every one. The table lists about 200,000 clones, 83% of them singletons. The sequenced sample was peripheral blood. Receptors were obtained from a woman between 40 and 55 years old with active or convalescent COVID-19.

This chain connects TRBV5-5 to TRBJ1-2; the D gene is possibly TRBD1 (6 bases). There are 14 residues in the CDR3. Germline V gives CDR1 SGHKS, CDR2 YYEKEE (reference sequence). V gave up 6 bases and J gave up 0 bases, with 12 bases separating them. CDR3 in amino acids: CASTRTVPNYGYTF. The CDR3 DNA sequence: TGTGCCAGCACCCGGACAGTCCCTAACTATGGCTACACCTTC.

J is TRBJ1-1 and V is TRBV5-1; a possible D gene is TRBD1 (6 bases). V gave up 4 bases and J gave up 10 bases, with 17 bases separating them. The CDR3 spans 13 residues. Germline loops: CDR1 SGHRS, CDR2 YFSETQ. The CDR3 DNA is TGCGCCAGCAGCCTGGAGGGGGATGGGGTAGCTTTCTTT. Translated, it gives CASSLEGDGVAFF. Full variable domain (remainder filled in from reference TRBV5-1 and TRBJ1-1): KAGVTQTPRYLIKTRGQQVTLSCSPISGHRSVSWYQQTPGQGLQFLFEYFSETQRNKGNFPGRFSGRQFSNSRSEMNVSTLELGDSALYLCASSLEGDGVAFFGQGTRLTVV.

The chain links TRBV2 to TRBJ2-5; D is perhaps TRBD1 (6 bases). V shed 2 bases and J shed 6 bases, with 13 bases lying between them. The germline gives CDR1 SNHLY, CDR2 FYNNEI. This CDR3 has 14 residues. Written as DNA, the CDR3 is TGTGCCAGCAGTGAAAGTCTCCAGGGGAAGACCCAGTACTTC. This encodes CASSESLQGKTQYF.

This rearrangement joins TRBV19 to TRBJ1-5, with 7 bases that match TRBD1. CDR1 is LNHDA, CDR2 SQIVND, per germline (reference sequence). V shed 3 bases and J 0 bases; nucleotides not matched to a gene: 8. This CDR3 has 17 amino acids. The CDR3 loop is CASSIPDRIYSNQPQHF. The CDR3 region has the DNA TGTGCCAGTAGTATCCCGGACAGGATCTATAGCAATCAGCCCCAGCATTTT.